This T cell receptor (beta chain) was sequenced during a study of CXCR3-negative and CXCR3-positive naive CD8 T cells. The study's findings and limits: Hydrophobicity was higher for TRB CDR3s found in CXCR3-positive naive cells than in CXCR3-negative naive cells.

A note on this clonotype: As yet, its antigen is unknown.

The CDR3 runs 15 residues. The germline CDR1 and CDR2 sequences are MNHNY and SVGAGI (reference sequence). With UMI labels, 5' RACE was used to prepare the TRB cDNA libraries. With the 5' RACE reads reprocessed, TCRdb shows one record per CDR3 protein and no DNA. In total, the table holds some 54,000 distinct CDR3 sequences. The chain has TRBV6-6 and TRBJ1-3. The sequenced sample was naive CXCR3+ CD8+ T cells from blood. As to subset: CD45RO-CCR7+CD27+CD95- naive CD8+ T cells expressing CXCR3 (TNR3+). The source is a human donor in good health. Some clones in this sample may be carry-over from other donors' samples. The CDR3 loop reads CASSYLNTWGNTIYF.